These 20 T cell receptor beta chains originate from one sample sequenced in a study of shared clonotypes between healthy human individuals. Sequencing used immunoSEQ multiplex PCR; TCRdb keeps in-frame clones, though not all of them. The table records approximately 2.1 million clones, more than 80% of them present only once. The source material was naive CD4+ T cells from PBMCs. The subset: CD45RA+ positively selected. The origin of the receptors is a man between 18 and 29 years old in good health. Some clones in this sample may be carry-over from other donors' samples.

The J gene is TRBJ1-2, the V gene TRBV27; weak D call: TRBD1 (6 bases). The CDR3 extends over 13 amino acids. Trimming stripped 8 bases from V and 8 bases from J, with 18 bases between. The germline gives CDR1 MNHEY, CDR2 SMNVEV (reference sequence). CDR3 coding DNA: TGTGCCAGCGGGTCCCGAGGGGGGGTAGGCTACACCTTC. Translated: CASGSRGGVGYTF.

As to this clone: The sample contains more than one DNA sequence encoding this CDR3. The chain employs TRBV5-1 and TRBJ2-3; D possibly corresponds to TRBD1 (5 bases). The germline CDR1 and CDR2 sequences are SGHRS and YFSETQ. V was pared by 1 base and J by 5 bases, with 8 bases between. This CDR3 comprises 13 residues. The CDR3 bases are TGCGCCAGCAGCTTGATAGGGGAAGATACGCAGTATTTT. This codes for CASSLIGEDTQYF.

Concerning this clone: The sample has other DNA sequences that encode this CDR3 too. This sequence joins TRBV6-6 and TRBJ2-5, with 8 positions matching TRBD1. The length of the CDR3 is 15 residues. Germline V gene lookup returns CDR1 MNHNY and CDR2 SVGAGI (reference sequence). J gave up 2 bases and V 2 bases, and 4 bases lay outside the gene matches. The CDR3 nucleotides read TGTGCCAGCAGTTACAGCAGACAGGGGCAAGAGACCCAGTACTTC. Translated, it gives CASSYSRQGQETQYF.

This sequence joins TRBV7-2 and TRBJ2-1, with no clear D. CDR3 length: 13 amino acids. Germline CDR1 reads SGHTA; CDR2 reads FQGNSA. Trimming took 2 bases from V and 8 from J, leaving 10 bases between them. CDR3 sequence (DNA): TGTGCCAGCAGCTTACTTCGGTTGGATGAGCAGTTCTTC. This encodes CASSLLRLDEQFF.

About this clone: Within the sample, other DNA sequences also encode this same CDR3. V and J are TRBV20-1 and TRBJ2-5; D remains ambiguous. Trimming took 5 bases from V and 5 from J, leaving 9 bases between them. The CDR3 spans 11 residues. Germline CDR1 reads DFQATT; CDR2 reads SNEGSKA (reference sequence). CDR3 residues: CSAVARETQYF. CDR3 bases: TGCAGTGCTGTCGCGAGGGAGACCCAGTACTTC.

Only one count was recorded for this clone. The chain combines TRBV7-2 with TRBJ2-2, with 7 positions matching TRBD2. There are 16 residues in the CDR3. The germline CDR1 and CDR2 sequences are SGHTA and FQGNSA. V trimming: 5 bases; J trimming: 4 bases; junction bases outside the gene matches: 10. CDR3 in amino acids: CASSPRRELGTGELFF. The CDR3 bases are TGTGCCAGCAGCCCTCGGCGGGAGCTTGGCACCGGGGAGCTGTTTTTT. The variable domain in full, completed from reference TRBV7-2 and TRBJ2-2, reads GAGVSQSPSNKVTEKGKDVELRCDPISGHTALYWYRQSLGQGLEFLIYFQGNSAPDKSGLPSDRFSAERTGGSVSTLTIQRTQQEDSAVYLCASSPRRELGTGELFFGEGSRLTVL.

The chain is built from TRBV5-8 and TRBJ1-3; D not certain. CDR3 length: 13 amino acids. Germline-derived CDR1 and CDR2 are SGHTS and YDEGEE. Trimming left V 0 bases short and J 4 bases short, with 5 bases between. CDR3 bases: TGTGCCAGCAGCTTGGCGGTCGGAAACACCATATATTTT. Amino acid sequence: CASSLAVGNTIYF. The complete variable domain, with remaining parts taken from reference TRBV5-8 and TRBJ1-3, reads EAGVTQSPTHLIKTRGQQATLRCSPISGHTSVYWYQQALGLGLQFLLWYDEGEERNRGNFPPRFSGRQFPNYSSELNVNALELEDSALYLCASSLAVGNTIYFGEGSWLTVV.

The V gene is TRBV2, the J gene TRBJ2-2; TRBD1 matches 10 bases. The V gene end was trimmed by 4 bases and the J gene end by 3 bases; junction bases not matched to a gene: 2. CDR3 length: 15 amino acids. Germline V CDR1 and CDR2: SNHLY, FYNNEI. CDR3 nucleotide sequence: TGTGCCAGCAGTGGACAGGGGGCTTACACCGGGGAGCTGTTTTTT. It translates to CASSGQGAYTGELFF.

The chain has TRBV10-3 and TRBJ2-2, with no clear D. The V gene lost 7 bases and the J gene lost 6 bases, with 15 bases spanning the gap. Germline V CDR1 and CDR2: ENHRY, SYGVKD. CDR3 length: 14 amino acids. CDR3 loop: CAIKVRSTPGELFF. The CDR3 region has the DNA TGTGCCATCAAAGTACGGAGCACTCCCGGGGAGCTGTTTTTT.

This clone was detected only a few times. The chain joins TRBV28 to TRBJ2-3; possibly TRBD1 or TRBD2 for D (5 bases each). The CDR3 is 12 residues long. Germline V gene data show CDR1 as MDHEN and CDR2 as SYDVKM. V shed 2 bases and J shed 6 bases, with 6 bases lying between them. CDR3 DNA: TGTGCCAGCAGTTTAGAGGGGGATACGCAGTATTTT. Amino acids: CASSLEGDTQYF.

The gene calls are TRBV18 and TRBJ1-2; maybe TRBD1 (6 bases). Germline V lookup: CDR1 KGHSH, CDR2 LQKENI. With 0 bases removed from V and 7 bases from J, the gap between germline ends came to 15 bases. CDR3 length equals 15 residues. The CDR3 coding sequence is TGTGCCAGCTCACCACCGGAAAACAGGGAACTTGGCTACACCTTC. Protein sequence: CASSPPENRELGYTF.

This sequence joins TRBV5-1 and TRBJ2-7; 11 bases map to TRBD1. With V trimmed by 4 bases and J by 4 bases, 7 bases remained unmatched. The V gene's germline CDR1 is SGHRS and CDR2 YFSETQ. The CDR3 consists of 15 residues. CDR3 bases: TGCGCCAGCAGCCCCGGACAGGGGGCGCGGTACGAGCAGTACTTC. Translation: CASSPGQGARYEQYF.

Concerning this clone: The sample contains more than one DNA sequence encoding this CDR3. V is TRBV7-2 and J is TRBJ2-7; 7 bases are a match to TRBD1. This CDR3 region has 13 residues. The V gene end was trimmed by 2 bases and the J gene end by 3 bases; junction bases not matched to a gene: 1. From germline, CDR1 is SGHTA and CDR2 FQGNSA. The CDR3 protein is CASSLRQGYEQYF. The DNA of the CDR3 is TGTGCCAGCAGCTTAAGACAGGGCTACGAGCAGTACTTC.

As for this clone: This same CDR3 is encoded by further DNA sequences in the sample. The rearrangement uses TRBV18 and TRBJ1-1, with D perhaps matching TRBD1 (5 bases). The CDR3 sequence is 12 residues long. Per the germline V gene, CDR1 is KGHSH and CDR2 is LQKENI. Deletions cut 3 bases from V and 6 bases from J, with 8 bases between. The CDR3 here is CASSPGGAEAFF. The CDR3 DNA follows: TGTGCCAGCTCACCCGGAGGGGCTGAAGCTTTCTTT.

This chain uses TRBV5-1 with TRBJ2-7; D gene ambiguous. The CDR3 sequence is 14 residues long. Trimming left V 0 bases short and J 3 bases short, with 10 bases between. Germline assignment: CDR1 SGHRS and CDR2 YFSETQ. In DNA form, the CDR3 reads TGCGCCAGCAGCTTGGGTAGAGGCGACTACGAGCAGTACTTC. It translates to CASSLGRGDYEQYF.

This clone was counted a few times. The rearrangement links TRBV27 to TRBJ1-1; D might be TRBD1 (6 bases). The CDR3 contains 13 residues. Per germline, CDR1 MNHEY and CDR2 SMNVEV (reference sequence). The V end was cut by 5 bases, the J end by 11 bases, with 18 bases between. The DNA for the CDR3 is TGTGCCAGCAGTCTCATTCTTCAGGGGCGGGCTTTCTTT. Amino acids: CASSLILQGRAFF.

The CDR3 loop reads CSVRSGAQSNYGYTF. As DNA, the CDR3 is TGCAGCGTTCGTTCTGGGGCCCAATCTAACTATGGCTACACCTTC. V and J are TRBV29-1 and TRBJ1-2; tentative D call: TRBD1 (5 bases). Germline-derived CDR1 and CDR2 are SQVTM and ANQGSEA. The V gene lost 5 bases and the J gene lost 0 bases, with 16 bases spanning the gap. The CDR3 covers 15 residues.

The chain carries TRBV30 and TRBJ2-3; perhaps TRBD2 as D (5 bases). Trimming left V 3 bases short and J 7 bases short, with 14 bases between. This CDR3 contains 13 residues. CDR1 is GTSNPN and CDR2 is SVGIG in the germline V gene (reference sequence). In DNA form, the CDR3 reads TGTGCCTGGAGAGAGCGGATTGGGTATACGCAGTATTTT. Its protein product is CAWRERIGYTQYF.

The chain couples TRBV15 to TRBJ1-1, with TRBD1 matching 12 bases. CDR1 is LNHNV and CDR2 is YYDKDF in the germline V gene (reference sequence). The CDR3 is made up of 14 amino acids. Germline trimming cut 8 bases from V and 4 bases from J; bases unmatched to any gene: 5. CDR3 in amino acids: CATRDRGQFTEAFF. The CDR3 DNA follows: TGTGCCACCCGGGACAGGGGGCAGTTCACTGAAGCTTTCTTT.

A word on this clone: This sample also contains other DNA sequences that code for the same CDR3. The chain carries TRBV28 and TRBJ2-5; D may match TRBD1 or TRBD2 (6 bases each). The CDR3 is 13 amino acids. Germline V gene sequence: CDR1 MDHEN, CDR2 SYDVKM. Trimming took off 3 bases at V and 5 bases at J, with 10 bases between the two ends. The CDR3: CASSFGGRETQYF. The CDR3 bases are TGTGCCAGCAGTTTTGGGGGGCGGGAGACCCAGTACTTC.